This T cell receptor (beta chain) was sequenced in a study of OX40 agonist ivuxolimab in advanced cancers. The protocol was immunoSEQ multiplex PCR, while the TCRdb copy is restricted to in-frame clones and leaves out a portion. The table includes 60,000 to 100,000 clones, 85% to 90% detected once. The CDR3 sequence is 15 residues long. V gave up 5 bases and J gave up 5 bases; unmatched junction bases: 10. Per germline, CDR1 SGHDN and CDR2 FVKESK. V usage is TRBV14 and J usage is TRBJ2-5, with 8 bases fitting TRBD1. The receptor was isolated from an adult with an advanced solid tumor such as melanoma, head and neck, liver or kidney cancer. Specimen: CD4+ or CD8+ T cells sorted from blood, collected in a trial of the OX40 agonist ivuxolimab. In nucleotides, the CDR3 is TGTGCCAGCAGCGGCGACAGGGGCGTGGCGGAGACCCAGTACTTC. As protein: CASSGDRGVAETQYF.